These T cell receptor beta chains were read from a single sample in a study of beta chain features in type 1 diabetes. The protocol was immunoSEQ multiplex PCR, while the TCRdb copy is restricted to in-frame clones and leaves out a portion. The sample includes about 320,000 clones, 12% to 15% of them seen just once. The sample consisted of central memory CD4+ T cells from blood. All receptors derive from a man aged 25 to 40 in good health. CDR3s include the opening cysteine and the closing phenylalanine or tryptophan. D genes are given only for firm matches. For some rows the clone size is stated as once, few or many, or as a class when expanded; others skip it.

d_call: NA; j_call: TRBJ2-1; v_call: TRBV7-8; clone_size: NA; cdr3_aa: CASSLFRDEQFF; cdr3_nt: TGTGCCAGCAGCTTATTCAGGGATGAGCAGTTCTTC
d_call: NA; j_call: TRBJ1-4; v_call: TRBV5-1; clone_size: NA; cdr3_aa: CASSLGGPDKKLFF; cdr3_nt: TGCGCCAGCAGCTTGGGGGGGCCTGATAAAAAACTGTTTTTT
d_call: TRBD1; j_call: TRBJ2-1; v_call: TRBV7-2; clone_size: few; cdr3_aa: CASSRTGTGYNEQFF; cdr3_nt: TGTGCCAGCAGCCGGACCGGGACAGGCTACAATGAGCAGTTCTTC
d_call: TRBD2; j_call: TRBJ2-1; v_call: TRBV19; clone_size: NA; cdr3_aa: CASSRFSSGRTDNEQFF; cdr3_nt: TGTGCCAGTAGTAGATTTTCTAGCGGGAGGACGGACAATGAGCAGTTCTTC
d_call: NA; j_call: TRBJ1-6; v_call: TRBV4-3; clone_size: few; cdr3_aa: CASSQESSSPLHF; cdr3_nt: TGCGCCAGCAGCCAAGAATCTAGTTCACCCCTCCACTTT
d_call: NA; j_call: TRBJ2-5; v_call: TRBV7-9; clone_size: few; cdr3_aa: CASSLGLETQYF; cdr3_nt: TGTGCCAGCAGCTTAGGTTTAGAGACCCAGTACTTC
d_call: NA; j_call: TRBJ1-4; v_call: TRBV18; clone_size: NA; cdr3_aa: CASSPVGASGEKLFF; cdr3_nt: TGTGCCAGCTCACCGGTGGGGGCCTCGGGGGAAAAACTGTTTTTT
d_call: NA; j_call: TRBJ1-2; v_call: TRBV7-9; clone_size: few; cdr3_aa: CASSQQTRRGGYTF; cdr3_nt: TGTGCCAGCAGCCAACAGACACGCCGCGGCGGCTACACCTTC
d_call: TRBD2; j_call: TRBJ2-3; v_call: TRBV28; clone_size: few; cdr3_aa: CASNGRGTDTQYF; cdr3_nt: TGTGCCAGCAACGGGAGGGGCACAGATACGCAGTATTTT
d_call: NA; j_call: TRBJ2-5; v_call: TRBV5-1; clone_size: few; cdr3_aa: CASSLGPAGQQETQYF; cdr3_nt: TGCGCCAGCAGCTTGGGTCCGGCGGGGCAACAAGAGACCCAGTACTTC
d_call: NA; j_call: TRBJ1-2; v_call: TRBV2; clone_size: few; cdr3_aa: CASRPSFDTNYGYTF; cdr3_nt: TGTGCCAGCAGGCCATCCTTTGACACAAACTATGGCTACACCTTC
d_call: NA; j_call: TRBJ2-5; v_call: TRBV5-8; clone_size: many; cdr3_aa: CASGVGLTKETQYF; cdr3_nt: TGTGCCAGCGGAGTGGGACTGACAAAGGAGACCCAGTACTTC
d_call: NA; j_call: TRBJ2-1; v_call: TRBV7-3; clone_size: NA; cdr3_aa: CASSLNIGSVEQFF; cdr3_nt: TGTGCCAGCAGCTTAAATATCGGGTCTGTTGAGCAGTTCTTC
d_call: NA; j_call: TRBJ2-7; v_call: TRBV5-1; clone_size: NA; cdr3_aa: CASRTEVSSYEQYF; cdr3_nt: TGCGCCAGCAGGACTGAAGTCAGCTCCTACGAGCAGTACTTC
d_call: NA; j_call: TRBJ1-2; v_call: TRBV2; clone_size: many; cdr3_aa: CASSITLSNYGYTF; cdr3_nt: TGTGCCAGCAGTATTACTCTCTCTAACTATGGCTACACCTTC
d_call: NA; j_call: TRBJ1-3; v_call: TRBV6-5; clone_size: few; cdr3_aa: CASSSSTGNTIYF; cdr3_nt: TGTGCCAGCAGTTCAAGTACTGGAAACACCATATATTTT
d_call: NA; j_call: TRBJ1-5; v_call: TRBV9; clone_size: NA; cdr3_aa: CASSLDGGNQPQHF; cdr3_nt: TGTGCCAGCAGCTTAGACGGTGGCAATCAGCCCCAGCATTTT
d_call: NA; j_call: TRBJ1-5; v_call: TRBV6-5; clone_size: few; cdr3_aa: CASSPRYSNQPQHF; cdr3_nt: TGTGCCAGCAGCCCGCGGTATAGCAATCAGCCCCAGCATTTT
d_call: NA; j_call: TRBJ1-1; v_call: TRBV2; clone_size: NA; cdr3_aa: CASSAGTLTNTEAFF; cdr3_nt: TGTGCCAGCAGCGCAGGGACACTGACGAACACTGAAGCTTTCTTT
d_call: NA; j_call: TRBJ1-1; v_call: TRBV6-5; clone_size: NA; cdr3_aa: CASSERQLNTEAFF; cdr3_nt: TGTGCCAGCAGTGAGCGACAGTTGAACACTGAAGCTTTCTTT
d_call: TRBD1; j_call: TRBJ2-6; v_call: TRBV5-1; clone_size: few; cdr3_aa: CASSSPVNLRDRVNSGANVLTF; cdr3_nt: TGCGCCAGCAGCTCACCAGTAAATCTCCGGGACAGGGTTAACTCTGGGGCCAACGTCCTGACTTTC
d_call: NA; j_call: TRBJ1-1; v_call: TRBV5-1; clone_size: NA; cdr3_aa: CASSREDTEAFF; cdr3_nt: TGCGCCAGCAGCCGTGAGGACACTGAAGCTTTCTTT
d_call: NA; j_call: TRBJ1-1; v_call: TRBV6-1; clone_size: few; cdr3_aa: CASSEEVGFMNTEAFF; cdr3_nt: TGTGCCAGCAGTGAAGAGGTGGGGTTCATGAACACTGAAGCTTTCTTT
d_call: NA; j_call: TRBJ1-5; v_call: TRBV7-9; clone_size: NA; cdr3_aa: CASSSGAYSNQPQHF; cdr3_nt: TGTGCCAGCAGTTCAGGGGCTTATAGCAATCAGCCCCAGCATTTT
d_call: NA; j_call: TRBJ2-7; v_call: TRBV7-4; clone_size: few; cdr3_aa: CASSLDGRRDDYEQYF; cdr3_nt: TGTGCCAGCAGCTTAGATGGGAGGCGGGATGACTACGAGCAGTACTTC
d_call: NA; j_call: TRBJ2-5; v_call: TRBV5-5; clone_size: few; cdr3_aa: CASSLGGARETQYF; cdr3_nt: TGTGCCAGCAGCTTAGGAGGGGCGCGAGAGACCCAGTACTTC
d_call: TRBD1; j_call: TRBJ2-5; v_call: TRBV6-5; clone_size: few; cdr3_aa: CASSSPGGTQYF; cdr3_nt: TGTGCCAGCAGTTCTCCAGGGGGGACCCAGTACTTC
d_call: NA; j_call: TRBJ2-5; v_call: TRBV19; clone_size: NA; cdr3_aa: CASSIRHHPIQETQYF; cdr3_nt: TGTGCCAGTAGTATAAGGCACCACCCGATCCAAGAGACCCAGTACTTC
d_call: TRBD1; j_call: TRBJ1-1; v_call: TRBV25-1; clone_size: many; cdr3_aa: CASSVRDRGLGEAFF; cdr3_nt: TGTGCCAGCAGTGTTAGGGACAGGGGGCTCGGTGAAGCTTTCTTT
d_call: TRBD1; j_call: TRBJ2-5; v_call: TRBV18; clone_size: few; cdr3_aa: CASSPRDSQETQYF; cdr3_nt: TGTGCCAGCTCACCTCGGGACAGCCAAGAGACCCAGTACTTC
d_call: NA; j_call: TRBJ2-5; v_call: TRBV7-9; clone_size: few; cdr3_aa: CASSTGEVTQYF; cdr3_nt: TGTGCCAGCAGTACCGGGGAAGTGACCCAGTACTTC
d_call: NA; j_call: TRBJ1-2; v_call: TRBV5-4; clone_size: NA; cdr3_aa: CASSSAFNYGYTF; cdr3_nt: TGTGCCAGCAGCTCTGCTTTTAACTATGGCTACACCTTC
d_call: NA; j_call: TRBJ1-5; v_call: TRBV7-9; clone_size: few; cdr3_aa: CASSPEGVEQPQHF; cdr3_nt: TGTGCCAGCAGCCCAGAAGGGGTGGAGCAGCCCCAGCATTTT
d_call: NA; j_call: TRBJ2-7; v_call: TRBV4-1; clone_size: few; cdr3_aa: CASSQVGFPYEQYF; cdr3_nt: TGCGCCAGCAGCCAAGTTGGATTTCCCTACGAGCAGTACTTC
d_call: NA; j_call: TRBJ2-5; v_call: TRBV11-2; clone_size: many; cdr3_aa: CASSWGETQYF; cdr3_nt: TGTGCCAGCAGCTGGGGGGAGACCCAGTACTTC
d_call: NA; j_call: TRBJ1-5; v_call: TRBV27; clone_size: few; cdr3_aa: CASSWDPFNQPQHF; cdr3_nt: TGTGCCAGCAGTTGGGACCCCTTCAATCAGCCCCAGCATTTT
d_call: NA; j_call: TRBJ2-3; v_call: TRBV30; clone_size: few; cdr3_aa: CAWSVDFRAAYTDTQYF; cdr3_nt: TGTGCCTGGAGTGTGGACTTCCGGGCAGCGTACACAGATACGCAGTATTTT
d_call: TRBD2; j_call: TRBJ2-7; v_call: TRBV7-9; clone_size: few; cdr3_aa: CASSRARGNSYEQYF; cdr3_nt: TGCGCCAGCAGCCGAGCGCGGGGGAACTCCTACGAGCAGTACTTC
d_call: NA; j_call: TRBJ2-7; v_call: TRBV11-2; clone_size: NA; cdr3_aa: CASSLASMTSEQYF; cdr3_nt: TGTGCCAGCAGCTTAGCCTCTATGACTAGCGAGCAGTACTTC
d_call: TRBD2; j_call: TRBJ2-5; v_call: TRBV9; clone_size: few; cdr3_aa: CASSVTSGSQETQYF; cdr3_nt: TGTGCCAGCAGCGTAACTAGCGGGAGCCAAGAGACCCAGTACTTC
d_call: NA; j_call: TRBJ2-1; v_call: TRBV25-1; clone_size: NA; cdr3_aa: CASSGGQGRYNEQFF; cdr3_nt: TGTGCCAGCAGTGGGGGTCAGGGGCGATACAATGAGCAGTTCTTC
d_call: TRBD1; j_call: TRBJ1-1; v_call: TRBV11-2; clone_size: NA; cdr3_aa: CASSPGGYGTEAFF; cdr3_nt: TGTGCCAGCAGCCCAGGGGGGTACGGCACTGAAGCTTTCTTT
d_call: NA; j_call: TRBJ1-5; v_call: TRBV2; clone_size: NA; cdr3_aa: CASSEGDYNQPQHF; cdr3_nt: TGTGCCAGCAGTGAGGGAGACTACAATCAGCCCCAGCATTTT
d_call: NA; j_call: TRBJ2-3; v_call: TRBV25-1; clone_size: NA; cdr3_aa: CASSGPGTSPTQYF; cdr3_nt: TGTGCCAGCAGTGGTCCCGGGACGTCTCCAACGCAGTATTTT
d_call: TRBD2; j_call: TRBJ2-3; v_call: TRBV5-1; clone_size: many; cdr3_aa: CASSLSGASTDTQYF; cdr3_nt: TGCGCCAGCAGCTTGAGCGGGGCTAGCACAGATACGCAGTATTTT
d_call: NA; j_call: TRBJ1-2; v_call: TRBV6-5; clone_size: NA; cdr3_aa: CASTRGEGGYTF; cdr3_nt: TGTGCCAGCACGCGGGGGGAGGGCGGCTACACCTTC
d_call: NA; j_call: TRBJ2-7; v_call: TRBV10-3; clone_size: NA; cdr3_aa: CAISRRSGQWVYEQYF; cdr3_nt: TGTGCCATCAGTCGTAGATCCGGACAGTGGGTTTACGAGCAGTACTTC
d_call: NA; j_call: TRBJ1-5; v_call: TRBV5-1; clone_size: few; cdr3_aa: CASSLGVGNNQPQHF; cdr3_nt: TGCGCCAGCAGCTTGGGGGTAGGGAATAATCAGCCCCAGCATTTT
d_call: NA; j_call: TRBJ2-1; v_call: TRBV5-1; clone_size: few; cdr3_aa: CASSYPLRSGRNEQFF; cdr3_nt: TGCGCCAGCAGCTACCCCTTAAGGTCGGGGAGGAATGAGCAGTTCTTC
d_call: NA; j_call: TRBJ2-6; v_call: TRBV19; clone_size: NA; cdr3_aa: CASSAQHPGANVLTF; cdr3_nt: TGTGCCAGTAGTGCCCAACATCCTGGGGCCAACGTCCTGACTTTC
d_call: TRBD1; j_call: TRBJ2-5; v_call: TRBV5-4; clone_size: NA; cdr3_aa: CASSPSKTGQETQYF; cdr3_nt: TGTGCCAGCAGCCCATCTAAGACAGGGCAAGAGACCCAGTACTTC
d_call: NA; j_call: TRBJ1-4; v_call: TRBV7-2; clone_size: many; cdr3_aa: CASSSGGQNPNEKLFF; cdr3_nt: TGTGCCAGCAGCTCTGGGGGCCAGAACCCTAATGAAAAACTGTTTTTT
d_call: TRBD2; j_call: TRBJ2-3; v_call: TRBV11-1; clone_size: NA; cdr3_aa: CASSFSGSLTDTQYF; cdr3_nt: TGTGCCAGCAGTTTTAGCGGGAGCTTAACAGATACGCAGTATTTT
d_call: NA; j_call: TRBJ1-6; v_call: TRBV7-7; clone_size: NA; cdr3_aa: CASSQPVGSPLHF; cdr3_nt: TGCGCCAGCAGCCAACCCGTCGGTTCACCCCTCCACTTT
d_call: NA; j_call: TRBJ1-2; v_call: TRBV18; clone_size: NA; cdr3_aa: CASSPQGYYGYTF; cdr3_nt: TGTGCCAGCTCACCACAGGGGTACTATGGCTACACCTTC
d_call: TRBD2; j_call: TRBJ2-1; v_call: TRBV4-1; clone_size: NA; cdr3_aa: CASSLLPTSGSSYNEQFF; cdr3_nt: TGCGCCAGCAGCCTCCTACCGACTAGCGGGAGTTCCTACAATGAGCAGTTCTTC
d_call: NA; j_call: TRBJ2-3; v_call: TRBV4-1; clone_size: few; cdr3_aa: CASSQVGLRTDTQYF; cdr3_nt: TGCGCCAGCAGCCAAGTCGGGCTCCGCACAGATACGCAGTATTTT
d_call: NA; j_call: TRBJ2-3; v_call: TRBV5-1; clone_size: few; cdr3_aa: CASSLLVGPTDTQYF; cdr3_nt: TGCGCCAGCAGCTTGCTCGTCGGCCCTACAGATACGCAGTATTTT
d_call: NA; j_call: TRBJ2-1; v_call: TRBV4-1; clone_size: NA; cdr3_aa: CASSQVRDYNEQFF; cdr3_nt: TGCGCCAGCAGCCAAGTTAGGGATTACAATGAGCAGTTCTTC